This TCR beta chain was observed in a study of human CD8 memory T cell subsets. Study-wide points: Estimates computed with Chao1 suggested greater diversity in stem-like memory T cells than in precursor exhausted T cells.

Its frequency marks this clonotype as medium-sized. What it recognizes is unknown. The source of the RNA was duplicate vials containing fewer than 180,000 sorted CD8+ T cells for each subset. From germline, CDR1 is SGHRS and CDR2 YFSETQ. The CDR3 loop spans 14 amino acids. UMI-labeled 5' RACE yielded the TCR beta libraries. Using the 5' RACE reads, TCRdb records one entry per CDR3 protein without DNA. Its table records fewer than 9,500 distinct CDR3 sequences. Sequencing used CD8+ T cells from PBMCs. The clonotype originates from a human donor in good health. The chain recombines TRBV5-1 with TRBJ2-7; as DNA is missing, the TRBD1 call by TCRdb cannot be tested. This CDR3 reads CASSLEQGQYEQYF.